This entry is about one T cell receptor (beta chain). With 4 bases removed from V and 1 base from J, the gap between germline ends came to 11 bases. Germline V gives CDR1 SGHTS, CDR2 YDEGEE. The CDR3 runs to 15 residues. TCRdb itself ran the 5' RACE reads through MiXCR, one entry per CDR3 protein. Of about 160,000 distinct CDR3 sequences in the sample, about a third were seen once. The data originate from a study of T-cell memory formation after mild COVID-19. The chain has TRBV5-8 and TRBJ2-2, with D possibly being TRBD1 (6 bases). The source of this sequence is an adult woman who had mild COVID-19 (a few samples of this study predate the infection). Cell type and time point are not known. The material sequenced was PBMCs or a T cell subset sorted from them (not recorded which). The CDR3 reads CASSLGQMNTGELFF. CDR3 in DNA: TGTGCCAGCAGCCTGGGACAAATGAACACCGGGGAGCTGTTTTTT.